This T cell receptor (beta chain) was obtained from a study of CD8 T cell repertoires and HIV-1 epitope variants (dated by TCRdb to 2018 to 2021). General notes on the study: T cells were stimulated in separate culture wells with each of twenty-five peptides representing autologous and known Gag and Nef epitope variants. The control conditions were a CMV, EBV and flu peptide pool, the Ebola AY9 epitope as a negative control, and a well with no peptide. The epitopes tested covered three Gag epitope families plus Nef HW9 and YT9. T cells were enriched using the EasySep Human T Cell Enrichment Kit and were co-cultured with equal numbers of autologous T cell-negative cells serving as antigen-presenting cells. Cultures ran for 10 days in IMDM with gentamicin, with half-media changes on days 3 and 7 adding IL-2, IL-7 and IL-15. A 1M T cell aliquot was kept as an uncultured baseline condition, separate from the approximately 80 T cell cultures. A total of approximately 83 T cell cultures were run, with each culture condition done in triplicate except for one peptide, which was done in duplicate.

V is trimmed back by 5 bases and J by 3 bases, and the junction contains 9 bases that no gene match accounts for. Via the germline V gene, CDR1 is MNHEY and CDR2 SVGAGI. The CDR3 holds 15 amino acids from the cysteine to the phenylalanine. Only CDR3 DNA remains: 45 bases, in frame from the first base. The EasySep Human CD8+ T Cell Enrichment Kit was used on day 10 to isolate CD8+ T cells from every culture. What the research found in general, with its limitations: Of the nine antigen-specific TCR beta clonotypes identified, more than five appeared cross-reactive for autologous or known escape epitope variants. The assay could identify only TCR beta chains and pointed to proliferation in response to antigen, not to T cell function or cytokine profile. Roughly 5 clonotypes recognized the Nef KF9 family and one clonotype recognized the HW9 family, while no responses were seen to the TAALDMSHF plasma variant.

A word on this clone: Its antigen remains undetermined. No much larger clonotype is one base removed from it; base qualities were not supplied.

Sequencing of TCR beta CDR3 regions was done on the immunoSEQ platform at survey depth. The QIAamp DNA micro kit was used to extract genomic DNA from every cultured and uncultured CD8+ T cell population. In the original analysis: Samples with under 5,000 productive reads were excluded, and this exclusion removed 5 of the 75 HIV peptide-stimulated cultures. Sequences were trimmed to CDR3 by a MANAFEST web app, and nonproductive sequences, CDR3s under 5 amino acids, and sequences not starting with C or ending with F/W were removed. To count as antigen-specific, a clonotype had to be expanded in at least 2 of 3 replicates compared with the no-peptide control at FDR 0.01, and only within one epitope family. In addition, a specific clonotype needed a frequency at least fivefold higher than in wells stimulated with peptides from other epitope families. TCRdb provides this immuneACCESS table in a form limited to in-frame rearrangements. Some clones are lacking; in checked studies, under half of them reflect an unresolved V gene, and why the rest are absent is not known. That table gives V, J and clone size, and the DNA gave D and trimming. The sample data list approximately 7,400 clones, and 63% of these were observed just once. The top ten constitute over 35% of the sample.

What was sequenced was cultured CD8+ T cells derived from PBMCs. This receptor chain uses TRBV6-5 and TRBJ1-2, and 7 junction bases match TRBD1. The source of this sequence is a male donor with HIV. CDR3 protein: CASSHSTGVDYGYTF. The DNA is as follows: TGTGCCAGCAGTCACAGCACAGGGGTGGACTATGGCTACACCTTC.